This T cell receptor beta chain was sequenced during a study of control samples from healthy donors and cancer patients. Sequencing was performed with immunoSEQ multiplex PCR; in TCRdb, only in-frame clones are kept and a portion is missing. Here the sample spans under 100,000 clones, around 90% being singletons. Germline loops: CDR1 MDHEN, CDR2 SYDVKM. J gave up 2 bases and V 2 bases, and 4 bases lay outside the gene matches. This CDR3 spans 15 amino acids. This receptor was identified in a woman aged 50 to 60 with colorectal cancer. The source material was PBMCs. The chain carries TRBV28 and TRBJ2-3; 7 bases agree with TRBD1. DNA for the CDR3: TGTGCCAGCAGTTTACGACAGGGTCTCACAGATACGCAGTATTTT. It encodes CASSLRQGLTDTQYF.